The 21 T cell receptor beta chains in this list originate from one sample, sequenced in a study of STAT5B mutations in CD4+ large granular lymphocyte leukemia. Sequencing was performed with immunoSEQ multiplex PCR; in TCRdb, only in-frame clones are kept and a portion is missing. The table shows 20,000 or so clones, with 70% to 75% occurring only once. What was sequenced was CD4+ T cells from blood buffy coats. The receptors derive from a human donor in good health.

The J gene is TRBJ1-6, the V gene TRBV6-1, with D possibly TRBD1 on 6 matching bases. Looked up from germline, CDR1 is MNHNS and CDR2 is SASEGT. There are 14 residues in the CDR3. Trimming left V 6 bases short and J 7 bases short, with 13 bases between. The CDR3, as DNA: TGTGCCAGCAGGGGCGGGGGCAAAAATTCACCCCTCCACTTT. Residues: CASRGGGKNSPLHF.

This chain connects TRBV7-2 to TRBJ2-2, with 7 positions matching TRBD1. The junction had 5 bases not matched to a gene; V was cut back by 3 bases and J by 4 bases. The CDR3 has 15 residues. Germline values: CDR1 SGHTA, CDR2 FQGNSA. This chain's CDR3 is CASSFDRVSTGELFF. The CDR3 DNA follows: TGTGCCAGCAGCTTCGACAGGGTCTCCACCGGGGAGCTGTTTTTT.

The chain recombines TRBV5-1 with TRBJ2-1; 10 bases fit TRBD2. V dropped 1 base and J dropped 7; count of bases not matched to a gene: 8. Looked up from germline, CDR1 is SGHRS and CDR2 is YFSETQ. This CDR3 has 16 residues. The chain's CDR3 is CASSLPSGGRGNEQFF. The DNA of the CDR3 is TGCGCCAGCAGCTTGCCTAGCGGGGGCCGCGGAAATGAGCAGTTCTTC. Full variable domain (rest looked up from reference TRBV5-1 and TRBJ2-1): KAGVTQTPRYLIKTRGQQVTLSCSPISGHRSVSWYQQTPGQGLQFLFEYFSETQRNKGNFPGRFSGRQFSNSRSEMNVSTLELGDSALYLCASSLPSGGRGNEQFFGPGTRLTVL.

This chain connects TRBV20-1 to TRBJ2-1; D unresolved. Germline V lookup: CDR1 DFQATT, CDR2 SNEGSKA (reference sequence). The CDR3 sequence is 11 residues long. V lost 2 bases and J 8 bases, leaving 7 bases between the germline ends. CDR3: CSARYRYEQFF. The CDR3, as DNA: TGCAGTGCTAGATATCGGTATGAGCAGTTCTTC.

This clone was counted a few times. The chain has TRBV25-1 and TRBJ1-4; D might be TRBD1 (6 bases). Germline CDR1 MGHDK, CDR2 SYGVNS. The V end lost 6 bases, the J end lost 3 bases, and 17 bases lay between the germline ends. There are 16 residues in the CDR3. The DNA for the CDR3 is TGTGCCAGCAGCCATAATGACAGGACCTCTAATGAAAAACTGTTTTTT. Translating it yields CASSHNDRTSNEKLFF.

The table lists this clone with a few counts. The rearrangement links TRBV5-8 to TRBJ1-1, with unresolved D. The ends were cut back, 5 bases at V and 4 bases at J, with 18 bases in the middle. The germline V gene encodes CDR1 SGHTS and CDR2 YDEGEE. CDR3 length: 15 amino acids. As DNA, the CDR3 is TGTGCCAGCAGGTTCCTCTTTTCCCCGGGCACTGAAGCTTTCTTT. Amino acids: CASRFLFSPGTEAFF.

This chain connects TRBV7-2 to TRBJ2-5; no reliable D call. The germline gives CDR1 SGHTA, CDR2 FQGNSA. This CDR3 is 13 amino acids long. Between the trimmed V and J ends, which lost 5 bases and 5 bases, there was a span of 12 bases. The DNA for the CDR3 is TGTGCCAGCAGCCCTACGGGCCGGGAGACCCAGTACTTC. This encodes CASSPTGRETQYF.

This sequence joins TRBV14 and TRBJ1-1; D not certain. V was shortened by 3 bases and J by 1 base, with 6 bases between the two germline ends. There are 13 residues in the CDR3. The germline CDR1 and CDR2 sequences are SGHDN and FVKESK. CDR3 sequence (DNA): TGTGCCAGCAGCCAGTGGAGGAACACTGAAGCTTTCTTT. It specifies CASSQWRNTEAFF. The entire variable domain, with the rest obtained from reference TRBV14 and TRBJ1-1, is as follows: EAGVTQFPSHSVIEKGQTVTLRCDPISGHDNLYWYRRVMGKEIKFLLHFVKESKQDESGMPNNRFLAERTGGTYSTLKVQPAELEDSGVYFCASSQWRNTEAFFGQGTRLTVV.

This clone was observed once. The gene calls are TRBV15 and TRBJ1-5, with 7 bases lining up with TRBD1. The V gene's germline CDR1 is LNHNV and CDR2 YYDKDF (reference sequence). CDR3 length equals 18 residues. The V gene end was trimmed by 1 base and the J gene end by 7 bases; junction bases not matched to a gene: 16. CDR3 in amino acids: CATSRGASTGNLGQPQHF. For the CDR3, the DNA is TGTGCCACCAGCAGAGGGGCCTCGACAGGGAATTTGGGACAGCCCCAGCATTTT. Supplemented by reference TRBV15 and TRBJ1-5, the full variable domain reads DAMVIQNPRYQVTQFGKPVTLSCSQTLNHNVMYWYQQKSSQAPKLLFHYYDKDFNNEADTPDNFQSRRPNTSFCFLDIRSPGLGDTAMYLCATSRGASTGNLGQPQHFGDGTRLSIL.

This chain uses TRBV5-6 with TRBJ2-2; D is unclear. The germline V and J ends were trimmed by 2 bases and 2 bases, with 10 bases remaining between them. CDR3 length equals 15 residues. Germline CDR1 reads SGHDT; CDR2 reads YYEEEE. The CDR3 is CASSFLLQNTGELFF. The CDR3 DNA follows: TGTGCCAGCAGCTTTTTGCTGCAAAACACCGGGGAGCTGTTTTTT.

The chain couples TRBV14 to TRBJ2-5, with 11 bases fitting TRBD1. Germline V lookup: CDR1 SGHDN, CDR2 FVKESK. This CDR3 is 16 amino acids long. J gave up 2 bases and V 4 bases, and 6 bases lay outside the gene matches. The CDR3 DNA is TGTGCCAGCAGCCCTGGACAGGGGGCGAAACAAGAGACCCAGTACTTC. This translates into CASSPGQGAKQETQYF.

The rearrangement joins TRBV7-2 to TRBJ2-5, with 8 bases that match TRBD2. J gave up 1 base and V 2 bases, and 3 bases lay outside the gene matches. CDR3 size: 15 residues. Germline CDR1 is SGHTA and CDR2 is FQGNSA. The CDR3 reads CASSLQTSVQETQYF. DNA for the CDR3: TGTGCCAGCAGCTTACAGACTAGCGTCCAAGAGACCCAGTACTTC.

The CDR3 sequence is CASSRGDSSYNEQFF. The CDR3 region has the DNA TGTGCCAGCAGTCGCGGGGATAGCTCCTACAATGAGCAGTTCTTC. This chain connects TRBV6-5 to TRBJ2-1; TRBD2 is a possible D gene (6 bases). V was cut by 5 bases and J by 0 bases, with 11 bases left in between. The germline V gene has CDR1 MNHEY and CDR2 SVGAGI. The CDR3 length is 15 residues.

This sequence joins TRBV15 and TRBJ2-7; 8 nucleotides match TRBD1. The CDR3 sequence is 16 residues long. The V and J ends lost 5 bases and 6 bases, in that order; junction bases with no gene match: 15. Germline-derived CDR1 and CDR2 are LNHNV and YYDKDF (reference sequence). In DNA form, the CDR3 reads TGTGCCACCAGCTTTATTCCCCGCAGGGGGCGCTGCGAGCAGTACTTC. Translation: CATSFIPRRGRCEQYF.

The V call is TRBV19, the J call TRBJ2-7, with D unclear. Germline V gene sequence: CDR1 LNHDA, CDR2 SQIVND (reference sequence). Trimming cost V 5 bases and J 0 bases, with 14 bases left between them. This CDR3 is built from 15 residues. The CDR3 DNA follows: TGTGCCAGTAGTTTCACTTCGGACGGCTCCTACGAGCAGTACTTC. Translation: CASSFTSDGSYEQYF.

The rearrangement joins TRBV7-2 to TRBJ1-2, with 7 bases aligning to TRBD1. The ends lost 4 bases at V and 1 base at J; junction bases unmatched: 9. The CDR3 sequence is 16 residues long. Germline CDR1 is SGHTA and CDR2 is FQGNSA. The CDR3 DNA sequence: TGTGCCAGCAGCTCGGGACAGCTACCACTTAACTATGGCTACACCTTC. This sequence encodes CASSSGQLPLNYGYTF.

This clone was detected once. V usage is TRBV14 and J usage is TRBJ2-1, with D tentatively TRBD2 (6 bases). The germline V gene encodes CDR1 SGHDN and CDR2 FVKESK. V shed 3 bases and J shed 2 bases, with 11 bases lying between them. The CDR3 runs 15 residues. In DNA form, the CDR3 reads TGTGCCAGCAGCCACACGGGACTCGCCTACAATGAGCAGTTCTTC. Protein product: CASSHTGLAYNEQFF.

V and J are TRBV5-4 and TRBJ2-7, with a weak D call TRBD1 (7 bases). Trimming stripped 4 bases from V and 6 bases from J, with 26 bases between. The CDR3 is 17 residues long. Germline CDR1 reads SGHNT; CDR2 reads YYREEE (reference sequence). CDR3 amino acids: CASSPESGGGEGLEQYF. The CDR3 nucleotides are TGTGCCAGCAGCCCGGAAAGTGGAGGGGGCGAGGGACTCGAGCAGTACTTC.

This clone was observed a handful of times. This rearrangement joins TRBV28 to TRBJ1-5; D not resolved. Deletions cut 5 bases from V and 5 bases from J, with 13 bases between. In germline, CDR1 is MDHEN, CDR2 SYDVKM. CDR3 size: 14 residues. In nucleotides, the CDR3 is TGTGCCAGCAGTCCGGGAGACCCGTATCAGCCCCAGCATTTT. Protein product: CASSPGDPYQPQHF.

The chain combines TRBV7-2 with TRBJ2-5, with TRBD1 as a possible D gene (6 bases). Trimming left V 4 bases short and J 4 bases short, with 13 bases between. CDR1 and CDR2 from the germline V gene are SGHTA and FQGNSA. The CDR3 length is 14 residues. As DNA, the CDR3 is TGTGCCAGCAGCTCCCCCGGACAGCCAGAGACCCAGTACTTC. Translating it yields CASSSPGQPETQYF.

The chain couples TRBV14 to TRBJ2-2; 7 bases align to TRBD1. V shed 0 bases, J shed 3 bases, and the junction held 4 bases outside the gene matches. The CDR3 has 16 amino acids. Germline V gene lookup returns CDR1 SGHDN and CDR2 FVKESK. The CDR3 is CASSQDTGVYTGELFF. The CDR3 DNA reads TGTGCCAGCAGCCAAGACACAGGGGTCTACACCGGGGAGCTGTTTTTT.